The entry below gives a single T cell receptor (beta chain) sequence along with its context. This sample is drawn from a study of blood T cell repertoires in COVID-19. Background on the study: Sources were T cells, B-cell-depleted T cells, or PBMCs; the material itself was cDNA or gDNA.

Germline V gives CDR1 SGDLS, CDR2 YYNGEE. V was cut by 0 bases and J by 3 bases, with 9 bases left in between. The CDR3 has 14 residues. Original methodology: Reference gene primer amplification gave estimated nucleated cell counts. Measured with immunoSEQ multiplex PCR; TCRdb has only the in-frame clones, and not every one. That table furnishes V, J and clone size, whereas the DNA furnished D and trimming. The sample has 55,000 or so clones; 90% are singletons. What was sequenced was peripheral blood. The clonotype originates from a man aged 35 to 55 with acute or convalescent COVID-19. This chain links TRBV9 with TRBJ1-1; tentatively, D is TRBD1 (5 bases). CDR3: CASSVAPGYTEAFF. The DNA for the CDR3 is TGTGCCAGCAGCGTAGCCCCAGGGTACACTGAAGCTTTCTTT.